The 24 T cell receptor beta chains in this list originate from one sample, sequenced in a study of shared clonotypes between healthy human individuals. Only in-frame clones appear in the TCRdb table, and some are missing; sequencing was by immunoSEQ multiplex PCR. The sample holds under 650,000 clones, almost 97% seen once. Sequenced material: naive CD4+ T cells sorted from blood. The subset denotes: CD45RA+ positively selected. Receptors originate from a woman in her 30s in good health.

This chain connects TRBV4-2 to TRBJ2-1; D gene uncertain. Trimming shortened V by 0 bases and J by 0 bases, and 9 bases separated the two germline ends. The CDR3 spans 16 residues. Germline CDR1 and CDR2: LGHNA and YNFKEQ. The chain's CDR3 is CASSQESRGSYNEQFF. CDR3 bases: TGTGCCAGCAGCCAAGAGTCTCGAGGCTCCTACAATGAGCAGTTCTTC.

This clone was seen only once. The rearrangement links TRBV6-1 to TRBJ1-1, with TRBD1 matching over 9 bases. The CDR3 extends over 12 amino acids. After removal of 8 bases from V and 7 bases from J, the junction contained 5 bases not matched to a gene. The V gene's germline CDR1 is MNHNS and CDR2 SASEGT. The CDR3 DNA sequence: TGTGCCAGCGAGGGACAGGGCTTTGAAGCTTTCTTT. It codes for CASEGQGFEAFF.

The chain combines TRBV7-2 with TRBJ2-3; D is unclear. Per germline, CDR1 SGHTA and CDR2 FQGNSA. The CDR3 length is 12 residues. V was pared by 0 bases and J by 6 bases, with 4 bases between. CDR3 in DNA: TGTGCCAGCAGCTTAGCGGTGGATACGCAGTATTTT. Translated, it gives CASSLAVDTQYF.

The chain uses TRBV5-1 and TRBJ2-1; 9 positions agree with TRBD2. CDR1 and CDR2 from the germline V gene are SGHRS and YFSETQ. V gave up 0 bases and J gave up 8 bases; unmatched junction bases: 6. The CDR3 loop spans 15 amino acids. This chain's CDR3 is CASSLVLAGEDEQFF. The CDR3 nucleotides are TGCGCCAGCAGCTTGGTATTAGCGGGAGAGGATGAGCAGTTCTTC.

V and J are TRBV11-2 and TRBJ2-7, with D tentatively TRBD1 (5 bases). The CDR3 has 15 residues. Germline V gives CDR1 SGHAT, CDR2 FQNNGV. V shed 0 bases and J shed 3 bases, with 12 bases lying between them. CDR3 protein: CASSLDPGHSYEQYF. The CDR3 DNA reads as TGTGCCAGCAGCTTAGATCCAGGACACAGCTACGAGCAGTACTTC.

The V and J genes are TRBV6-1 and TRBJ1-1; the D gene is possibly TRBD1 (6 bases). Germline assignment: CDR1 MNHNS and CDR2 SASEGT. V shed 3 bases and J shed 1 base, with 12 bases lying between them. This CDR3 comprises 15 residues. The CDR3 sequence: CASSDLGHPNTEAFF. The CDR3 DNA sequence: TGTGCCAGCAGTGATTTGGGACACCCGAACACTGAAGCTTTCTTT.

J is TRBJ1-4 and V is TRBV6-1; D call uncertain. The CDR3 runs to 13 residues. Germline V gene data show CDR1 as MNHNS and CDR2 as SASEGT. V was pared by 7 bases and J by 7 bases, with 13 bases between. CDR3 loop: CASKDQVFEKLFF. The DNA for the CDR3 is TGTGCCAGCAAGGACCAAGTTTTTGAAAAACTGTTTTTT.

V usage is TRBV19 and J usage is TRBJ1-5; D not certain. From germline, CDR1 is LNHDA and CDR2 SQIVND (reference sequence). V lost 3 bases, J lost 13 bases, and 16 bases lay in between. The CDR3 has 13 amino acids. The CDR3 sequence is CASSILSGRAQHF. Written as DNA, the CDR3 is TGTGCCAGTAGTATCCTCTCGGGAAGGGCTCAGCATTTT. Full variable domain (remainder filled in from reference TRBV19 and TRBJ1-5): DGGITQSPKYLFRKEGQNVTLSCEQNLNHDAMYWYRQDPGQGLRLIYYSQIVNDFQKGDIAEGYSVSREKKESFPLTVTSAQKNPTAFYLCASSILSGRAQHFGDGTRLSIL.

The chain joins TRBV27 to TRBJ2-7; 14 nucleotides line up with TRBD2. This CDR3 region has 19 residues. Germline CDR1 is MNHEY and CDR2 is SMNVEV (reference sequence). V was clipped by 3 bases and J by 3 bases; unmatched bases: 13. The CDR3 region is CASSFKGTSGSQPSYEQYF. Written as DNA, the CDR3 is TGTGCCAGCAGTTTCAAAGGGACTAGCGGGAGTCAGCCAAGCTACGAGCAGTACTTC.

The chain combines TRBV5-1 with TRBJ2-4; D gene ambiguous. The CDR3 runs 15 residues. The germline gives CDR1 SGHRS, CDR2 YFSETQ. Trimming left V 4 bases short and J 1 base short, with 12 bases between. The CDR3 loop reads CASSPMRRAKNIQYF. The CDR3 DNA reads as TGCGCCAGCAGCCCTATGAGACGCGCCAAAAACATTCAGTACTTC. The variable domain in full, with the rest retrieved from reference TRBV5-1 and TRBJ2-4, is KAGVTQTPRYLIKTRGQQVTLSCSPISGHRSVSWYQQTPGQGLQFLFEYFSETQRNKGNFPGRFSGRQFSNSRSEMNVSTLELGDSALYLCASSPMRRAKNIQYFGAGTRLSVL.

The rearrangement joins TRBV4-1 to TRBJ1-2; the D gene is possibly TRBD1 (5 bases). The CDR3 totals 15 residues. Trimming stripped 0 bases from V and 4 bases from J, with 12 bases between. Germline V gene data show CDR1 as MGHRA and CDR2 as YSYEKL. CDR3: CASSQEGPRGYGYTF. CDR3 bases: TGCGCCAGCAGCCAAGAAGGACCGAGGGGCTATGGCTACACCTTC.

This rearrangement joins TRBV19 to TRBJ2-1; 9 nucleotides match TRBD1. The V and J ends lost 1 base and 8 bases, in that order; junction bases with no gene match: 6. CDR1 and CDR2 (germline): LNHDA, SQIVND (reference sequence). The CDR3 totals 15 residues. The CDR3 loop is CASSIARDRVHEQFF. Written as DNA, the CDR3 is TGTGCCAGTAGTATAGCCCGGGACAGGGTCCATGAGCAGTTCTTC.

The rearrangement joins TRBV28 to TRBJ2-1; 7 bases match TRBD2. V dropped 2 bases and J dropped 11; count of bases not matched to a gene: 6. The CDR3 consists of 13 residues. Germline V gives CDR1 MDHEN, CDR2 SYDVKM. CDR3 in amino acids: CASSLEDGRKQFF. The CDR3 DNA sequence: TGTGCCAGCAGTTTAGAGGACGGGAGGAAGCAGTTCTTC.

CDR3 loop: CASSLTFGRDYEQYF. The CDR3 DNA follows: TGTGCCAGCAGCTTGACTTTCGGGAGGGACTACGAGCAGTACTTC. The chain combines TRBV5-5 with TRBJ2-7; 8 nucleotides line up with TRBD2. This CDR3 has 15 amino acids. CDR1 SGHKS and CDR2 YYEKEE come from the germline V gene (reference sequence). V lost 1 base to trimming and J lost 3 bases; unmatched junction nucleotides: 6.

The CDR3 sequence: CASSLDGLEGREQYF. The CDR3 nucleotides read TGTGCCAGCAGCTTAGATGGACTAGAAGGGAGGGAGCAGTACTTC. This chain uses TRBV11-2 with TRBJ2-5; 7 nucleotides agree with TRBD2. V lost 0 bases and J lost 11; bases outside the gene matches: 12. CDR1 SGHAT and CDR2 FQNNGV come from the germline V gene. The CDR3 covers 15 residues. Complete variable domain (other parts from reference TRBV11-2 and TRBJ2-5): EAGVAQSPRYKIIEKRQSVAFWCNPISGHATLYWYQQILGQGPKLLIQFQNNGVVDDSQLPKDRFSAERLKGVDSTLKIQPAKLEDSAVYLCASSLDGLEGREQYFGPGTRLLVL.

The V gene is TRBV5-1, the J gene TRBJ2-2, with D uncertain. The germline gives CDR1 SGHRS, CDR2 YFSETQ. This CDR3 has 14 amino acids. The V end lost 7 bases, the J end lost 1 base, and 11 bases lay between the germline ends. CDR3 in DNA: TGCGCCAGCGCCCCCGGTGGGAACACCGGGGAGCTGTTTTTT. Translated, it gives CASAPGGNTGELFF.

The V call is TRBV6-5, the J call TRBJ1-1; 9 bases match TRBD1. V gave up 5 bases and J gave up 5 bases; unmatched junction bases: 9. Germline loops: CDR1 MNHEY, CDR2 SVGAGI. This CDR3 contains 15 residues. As DNA, the CDR3 is TGTGCCAGCAGTCAGCAGGGACAGGGTAGTACTGAAGCTTTCTTT. Amino acids: CASSQQGQGSTEAFF.

V usage is TRBV28 and J usage is TRBJ2-2; a weak D match, TRBD2 (6 bases). V shed 2 bases and J shed 3 bases, with 16 bases lying between them. The CDR3 totals 17 residues. Germline V gene lookup returns CDR1 MDHEN and CDR2 SYDVKM. Here the CDR3 reads CASSLGSAGPHTGELFF. CDR3 nucleotides: TGTGCCAGCAGTTTAGGATCGGCGGGGCCTCACACCGGGGAGCTGTTTTTT. Full variable domain (missing parts from reference TRBV28 and TRBJ2-2): DVKVTQSSRYLVKRTGEKVFLECVQDMDHENMFWYRQDPGLGLRLIYFSYDVKMKEKGDIPEGYSVSREKKERFSLILESASTNQTSMYLCASSLGSAGPHTGELFFGEGSRLTVL.

The V call is TRBV2, the J call TRBJ1-5, with a weak D call TRBD1 (6 bases). The CDR3 runs 17 residues. V was clipped by 1 base and J by 6 bases, with 19 bases between them. Germline-derived CDR1 and CDR2 are SNHLY and FYNNEI. Here the CDR3 reads CASSEDLLGGSSQPQHF. The CDR3, as DNA: TGTGCCAGCAGTGAAGATCTTCTTGGGGGCTCGAGTCAGCCCCAGCATTTT.

In DNA form, the CDR3 reads TGTGCCAGCAGTGAACAGGGGTTTTACCAGCCCCAGCATTTT. Protein product: CASSEQGFYQPQHF. The chain links TRBV2 to TRBJ1-5, with a weak D call TRBD1 (6 bases). Germline V CDR1 and CDR2: SNHLY, FYNNEI. V shed 2 bases and J shed 7 bases, with 12 bases lying between them. This CDR3 is built from 14 residues.

The sample holds one count of this clone. The J gene is TRBJ2-5, the V gene TRBV12-5, with 9 bases that match TRBD1. The trim removed 6 bases at V and 4 bases at J, leaving 9 bases unmatched. This CDR3 contains 15 residues. The germline V gene encodes CDR1 LGHNT and CDR2 FRNRAP. This CDR3 is CASGITTGGIETQYF. The CDR3 nucleotides read TGTGCTAGTGGAATTACCACAGGGGGCATAGAGACCCAGTACTTC. Drawing the rest from reference TRBV12-5 and TRBJ2-5, the complete variable domain is DARVTQTPRHKVTEMGQEVTMRCQPILGHNTVFWYRQTMMQGLELLAYFRNRAPLDDSGMPKDRFSAEMPDATLATLKIQPSEPRDSAVYFCASGITTGGIETQYFGPGTRLLVL.

The CDR3 DNA reads as TGTGCCAGCAGCCTTAGCCCCCCAGCACAGGGCGGTATTCAGCCCCAGCATTTT. This encodes CASSLSPPAQGGIQPQHF. The V gene is TRBV7-6, the J gene TRBJ1-5, with D perhaps matching TRBD1 (6 bases). The CDR3 spans 18 residues. Trimming shortened V by 5 bases and J by 6 bases, and 26 bases separated the two germline ends. CDR1 SGHVS and CDR2 FNYEAQ come from the germline V gene. Full variable domain (missing parts from reference TRBV7-6 and TRBJ1-5): GAGVSQSPRYKVTKRGQDVALRCDPISGHVSLYWYRQALGQGPEFLTYFNYEAQQDKSGLPNDRFSAERPEGSISTLTIQRTEQRDSAMYRCASSLSPPAQGGIQPQHFGDGTRLSIL.

This chain joins TRBV5-4 and TRBJ2-1; 15 bases agree with TRBD2. J lost 9 bases, V lost 0 bases, and 4 bases had no gene match. This CDR3 is built from 16 residues. Per the germline V gene, CDR1 is SGHNT and CDR2 is YYREEE (reference sequence). The CDR3 loop reads CASSLGGLAGGGEQFF. DNA of the CDR3: TGTGCCAGCAGCTTGGGGGGACTAGCGGGAGGAGGTGAGCAGTTCTTC.

V and J are TRBV27 and TRBJ2-7; D is uncertain. Germline CDR1 reads MNHEY; CDR2 reads SMNVEV (reference sequence). This CDR3 region has 15 residues. The V end was cut by 5 bases, the J end by 3 bases, with 17 bases between. CDR3 sequence reads: CASSGPGETGYEQYF. CDR3 coding DNA: TGTGCCAGCAGTGGACCCGGTGAGACGGGCTACGAGCAGTACTTC.